This T cell receptor (beta chain) stems from a study of T-cell reconstitution after alpha-beta-depleted transplantation in children. Points from the study as a whole: T-cell counts and diversity were attributed mostly to newly produced T cells one year after transplant. Expanded graft clones numbering several hundred reportedly gave rise to alpha-beta T cells about two months after transplant.

This clonotype has more than one count but fewer than ten. Its target is not known. Germline lookup yields CDR1 MNHEY and CDR2 SMNVEV (reference sequence). Trimming removed 3 bases at V and 0 bases at J, with 10 bases between. This CDR3 is 15 amino acids long. A library of TCRbeta sequences, prepared with unique molecular identifiers, was generated. TCRdb reprocessed the PCR reads with MiXCR, giving one entry per CDR3 protein. This sample yields some 830,000 distinct CDR3 sequences, of which around 17% are seen a single time; around 4.5% belongs to the top ten. The clonotype comes from a male patient younger than 18 who had a stem cell transplant for acute lymphoblastic leukemia, so the T cells may come from the graft donor. The chain couples TRBV27 to TRBJ2-3; the D gene is possibly TRBD1 (6 bases). The sequences come from PBMCs, mostly from graft donor cells, collected 360 days after TCRalphabeta/CD19-depleted stem cell transplant. CDR3 in amino acids: CASSFDRPSTDTQYF. DNA of the CDR3: TGTGCCAGCAGTTTTGACAGGCCTAGCACAGATACGCAGTATTTT.